The 16 T cell receptor beta chains in this list originate from one sample, sequenced in a study of T cell responses to AZD1222 COVID-19 vaccine. Libraries were prepared by immunoSEQ multiplex PCR; TCRdb keeps only in-frame clonotypes and omits some of them. The repertoire holds 120,000 to 150,000 clones, with roughly 88% as singletons. This sample comprised peripheral blood, obtained on day 0 of AZD1222 vaccination. The receptors originated from an adult in good health.

The chain joins TRBV7-3 to TRBJ2-1, with TRBD2 matching over 11 bases. V was clipped by 0 bases and J by 7 bases; unmatched bases: 8. Germline CDR1 and CDR2: SGHTA and FQGTGA. The CDR3 consists of 17 residues. This CDR3 is CASSLTGSGGARNEQFF. The CDR3 DNA reads TGTGCCAGCAGCTTAACCGGTAGCGGGGGGGCCCGGAATGAGCAGTTCTTC.

This clone appeared a single time. This chain connects TRBV27 to TRBJ2-1; D might be TRBD1 (6 bases). The CDR3 has 13 amino acids. The germline CDR1 and CDR2 sequences are MNHEY and SMNVEV (reference sequence). The V end lost 10 bases, the J end lost 2 bases, and 12 bases lay between the germline ends. CDR3 DNA: TGTGCCACTCAGGGGAGCACCTACAATGAGCAGTTCTTC. Protein: CATQGSTYNEQFF.

The genes are TRBV4-3 and TRBJ1-2, with a possible D match to TRBD1 (5 bases). The CDR3 spans 15 residues. Between the trimmed V and J ends, which lost 1 base and 5 bases, there was a span of 14 bases. Germline V gene lookup returns CDR1 LGHNA and CDR2 YSLEER. The CDR3 protein is CASSQAWQGVYGYTF. DNA for the CDR3: TGCGCCAGCAGCCAAGCTTGGCAGGGCGTTTATGGCTACACCTTC.

The chain combines TRBV4-1 with TRBJ1-6; tentatively, D is TRBD1 (5 bases). Trimming removed 1 base at V and 8 bases at J, with 6 bases between. The CDR3 contains 13 residues. Germline V gene lookup returns CDR1 MGHRA and CDR2 YSYEKL. CDR3 loop: CASSQVGDSPLHF. CDR3 bases: TGCGCCAGCAGCCAAGTGGGGGATTCACCCCTCCACTTT.

The CDR3 region is CASSPARSFSYNEQFF. The CDR3 bases are TGTGCCAGCAGCCCTGCTCGGTCATTCTCCTACAATGAGCAGTTCTTC. This chain joins TRBV7-3 and TRBJ2-1; D uncertain. This CDR3 spans 16 amino acids. The germline V gene has CDR1 SGHTA and CDR2 FQGTGA. V was shortened by 5 bases and J by 0 bases, with 14 bases between the two germline ends. Complete variable domain (other parts from reference TRBV7-3 and TRBJ2-1): GAGVSQTPSNKVTEKGKYVELRCDPISGHTALYWYRQSLGQGPEFLIYFQGTGAADDSGLPNDRFFAVRPEGSVSTLKIQRTERGDSAVYLCASSPARSFSYNEQFFGPGTRLTVL.

Only one count was recorded for this clone. CDR3 in DNA: TGTGCCAGCACCCCGGGACAGCTGGTAAACGAGCAGTACTTC. Amino acids: CASTPGQLVNEQYF. This sequence joins TRBV6-5 and TRBJ2-7, with 7 bases fitting TRBD1. In germline, CDR1 is MNHEY, CDR2 SVGAGI. The CDR3 runs 14 residues. V lost 7 bases and J lost 5; bases outside the gene matches: 11.

The chain couples TRBV12-3 or TRBV12-4 to TRBJ1-2; D ambiguous. This CDR3 region has 13 residues. With 2 bases removed from V and 8 bases from J, the gap between germline ends came to 12 bases. The CDR3 here is CASSLRGYGGYTF. The CDR3 bases are TGTGCCAGCAGTTTACGAGGTTACGGCGGCTACACCTTC.

The chain is built from TRBV28 and TRBJ1-2; unclear D gene. V lost 3 bases and J lost 6, with 8 bases in between. Germline CDR1 is MDHEN and CDR2 is SYDVKM. CDR3 length equals 12 residues. Written as DNA, the CDR3 is TGTGCCAGCAGTTTGCAAGGGAATGGCTACACCTTC. Its protein product is CASSLQGNGYTF.

The V and J genes are TRBV6-5 and TRBJ2-5; D not resolved. Trimming cost V 0 bases and J 2 bases, with 10 bases left between them. This CDR3 spans 15 amino acids. Germline CDR1 is MNHEY and CDR2 is SVGAGI. The CDR3 nucleotides are TGTGCCAGCAGTTACTCGGCAAGGAATCAAGAGACCCAGTACTTC. Encoded protein: CASSYSARNQETQYF.

The chain joins TRBV5-1 to TRBJ2-7, with 10 positions matching TRBD1. V lost 4 bases and J lost 3; bases outside the gene matches: 7. The CDR3 extends over 15 amino acids. Germline CDR1 and CDR2: SGHRS and YFSETQ. CDR3 coding DNA: TGCGCCAGCAGCCCCGGACAGGGGGGCGGCTACGAGCAGTACTTC. Protein product: CASSPGQGGGYEQYF. Full variable domain (rest looked up from reference TRBV5-1 and TRBJ2-7): KAGVTQTPRYLIKTRGQQVTLSCSPISGHRSVSWYQQTPGQGLQFLFEYFSETQRNKGNFPGRFSGRQFSNSRSEMNVSTLELGDSALYLCASSPGQGGGYEQYFGPGTRLTVT.

About this clone: The conserved phenylalanine or tryptophan normally closing the CDR3 is absent here, so this likely arose from a read error. It is unclear where the CDR3 begins or ends on the DNA, so no DNA is shown, and the CDR3 is as TCRdb lists it. CDR3 sequence: CASSCEQRCE. The chain joins TRBV7-3 to TRBJ1-2; the table assigns TRBD1, which was not confirmed against the DNA. The CDR3 length equals 10 residues, ends included. The germline CDR1 and CDR2 sequences are SGHTA and FQGTGA.

The V gene is TRBV30, the J gene TRBJ1-1; TRBD1 is a possible D gene (5 bases). V was clipped by 8 bases and J by 6 bases, with 13 bases between them. Germline CDR1 is GTSNPN and CDR2 is SVGIG (reference sequence). The CDR3 sequence is 11 residues long. The CDR3 sequence: CAGQRGAEAFF. DNA for the CDR3: TGTGCCGGGCAGCGGGGGGCTGAAGCTTTCTTT.

In this sample, this clone turned up a few times. The rearrangement joins TRBV7-9 to TRBJ1-1, with a tentative D call TRBD1 (6 bases). Germline CDR1 is SEHNR and CDR2 is FQNEAQ (reference sequence). The CDR3 is 15 residues long. V lost 9 bases, J lost 3 bases, and 20 bases lay in between. The CDR3 DNA reads TGTGCCAGGGGTGAGATGACAGGCCGGGACACTGAAGCTTTCTTT. It specifies CARGEMTGRDTEAFF.

The rearrangement uses TRBV3-1 (or the pseudogene TRBV3-2) and TRBJ1-2; D not certain. Trimming cost V 5 bases and J 2 bases, with 6 bases left between them. Per germline, CDR1 LGHDT and CDR2 YNNKEL (reference sequence). The CDR3 runs to 12 residues. DNA for the CDR3: TGTGCCAGCAGCGGCAGGAACTATGGCTACACCTTC. It translates to CASSGRNYGYTF.

V is TRBV18 and J is TRBJ1-1, with a tentative D call TRBD1 (5 bases). The germline V gene encodes CDR1 KGHSH and CDR2 LQKENI. The CDR3 covers 12 residues. The germline V and J ends were trimmed by 6 bases and 3 bases, with 8 bases remaining between them. CDR3 residues: CASSAGDTEAFF. The CDR3 region has the DNA TGTGCCAGCTCGGCGGGGGACACTGAAGCTTTCTTT.

CDR3 residues: CASSGSGGAGNQPQHF. CDR3 nucleotides: TGTGCCAGCAGTGGGTCGGGGGGCGCCGGCAATCAGCCCCAGCATTTT. This chain connects TRBV6-1 to TRBJ1-5; TRBD1 is a possible D gene (6 bases). Germline CDR1 and CDR2: MNHNS and SASEGT. Trimming stripped 4 bases from V and 2 bases from J, with 15 bases between. The CDR3 spans 16 residues.